This is a list of T cell receptor beta chains from one sample in a study of spatial heterogeneity in lung cancer. TCRdb fed the 5' RACE reads into MiXCR, producing one record per CDR3 protein. Of about 11,000 distinct CDR3 sequences in the sample, around 10% are singletons; the top ten hold about 12%. The sequencing here drew on lung tumor tissue, taken at surgery. Receptor source: a female donor with early-stage non-small cell lung cancer. Both conserved end residues are part of each CDR3. A D gene is named only where the DNA matches it firmly. Part of the rows lack a size; the others show once, few, many or a class for expanded clones.

d_gene: .; v_gene: TRBV12-3/TRBV12-4; j_gene: TRBJ1-3; abundance: medium-sized; CDR3aa: CASSSRGADSGNTIYF; CDR3nt: TGTGCCAGCAGTTCCCGGGGAGCGGACTCTGGAAACACCATATATTTT
d_gene: TRBD2; v_gene: TRBV20-1; j_gene: TRBJ2-1; abundance: many; CDR3aa: CSARPPAGADNEQFF; CDR3nt: TGCAGTGCTAGACCCCCAGCGGGAGCCGACAATGAGCAGTTCTTC
d_gene: .; v_gene: TRBV12-3/TRBV12-4; j_gene: TRBJ2-1; abundance: .; CDR3aa: CASSLLAAHYNEQFF; CDR3nt: TGTGCCAGCAGTTTGTTGGCGGCCCACTACAATGAGCAGTTCTTC
d_gene: .; v_gene: TRBV12-3/TRBV12-4; j_gene: TRBJ2-2; abundance: few; CDR3aa: CASSKLNTGELFF; CDR3nt: TGTGCCAGCAGCAAATTGAACACCGGGGAGCTGTTTTTT
d_gene: TRBD2; v_gene: TRBV3-1; j_gene: TRBJ2-5; abundance: .; CDR3aa: CASSQDTSGPLKQETQYF; CDR3nt: TGTGCCAGCAGCCAGGACACTAGCGGGCCTCTCAAACAAGAGACCCAGTACTTC
d_gene: .; v_gene: TRBV29-1; j_gene: TRBJ2-3; abundance: many; CDR3aa: CSVEDNLPSSTDTQYF; CDR3nt: TGCAGCGTTGAGGACAACCTCCCCTCCAGCACAGATACGCAGTATTTT
d_gene: .; v_gene: TRBV5-4; j_gene: TRBJ2-3; abundance: many; CDR3aa: CASSFGFSGADTQYF; CDR3nt: TGTGCCAGCAGCTTTGGGTTCTCAGGCGCAGATACGCAGTATTTT
d_gene: .; v_gene: TRBV7-3; j_gene: TRBJ2-4; abundance: few; CDR3aa: CASSPDRNIQYF; CDR3nt: TGTGCCAGCAGCCCCGACAGAAACATTCAGTACTTC
d_gene: .; v_gene: TRBV7-2; j_gene: TRBJ2-3; abundance: .; CDR3aa: CASSLLASSTDTQYF; CDR3nt: TGTGCCAGCAGCTTGTTAGCTTCTAGCACAGATACGCAGTATTTT
d_gene: TRBD2; v_gene: TRBV30; j_gene: TRBJ2-2; abundance: many; CDR3aa: CAWSFLAERRGELFF; CDR3nt: TGTGCCTGGAGCTTTCTAGCGGAGCGACGGGGGGAGCTGTTTTTT
d_gene: .; v_gene: TRBV5-1; j_gene: TRBJ2-3; abundance: .; CDR3aa: CASSLVGKRTDTQYF; CDR3nt: TGCGCCAGCAGCTTGGTGGGGAAACGCACAGATACGCAGTATTTT
d_gene: .; v_gene: TRBV5-5; j_gene: TRBJ2-7; abundance: many; CDR3aa: CASSQTGAYEQYF; CDR3nt: TGTGCCAGCAGCCAGACAGGAGCCTACGAGCAGTACTTC
d_gene: .; v_gene: TRBV19; j_gene: TRBJ2-5; abundance: many; CDR3aa: CASSIAGAETQYF; CDR3nt: TGTGCCAGTAGTATTGCGGGGGCAGAGACCCAGTACTTC
d_gene: TRBD1; v_gene: TRBV13; j_gene: TRBJ1-6; abundance: many; CDR3aa: CASSFEDRKNSPLHF; CDR3nt: TGTGCCAGCAGCTTCGAGGACAGGAAGAATTCACCCCTCCACTTT
d_gene: .; v_gene: TRBV20-1; j_gene: TRBJ2-7; abundance: medium-sized; CDR3aa: CSASPTGSEQYF; CDR3nt: TGCAGTGCCTCACCTACAGGGAGCGAGCAGTACTTC
d_gene: .; v_gene: TRBV19; j_gene: TRBJ1-2; abundance: many; CDR3aa: CASSLTYANYGYTF; CDR3nt: TGTGCCAGTAGTCTGACTTACGCTAACTATGGCTACACCTTC
d_gene: .; v_gene: TRBV5-1; j_gene: TRBJ2-2; abundance: many; CDR3aa: CASSLRWANTGELFF; CDR3nt: TGCGCCAGCAGCTTGCGGTGGGCGAACACCGGGGAGCTGTTTTTT
d_gene: TRBD1; v_gene: TRBV6-6; j_gene: TRBJ1-1; abundance: .; CDR3aa: CASSPPGTGAEAFF; CDR3nt: TGTGCCAGCAGCCCCCCCGGGACAGGGGCTGAAGCTTTCTTT
d_gene: .; v_gene: TRBV7-8; j_gene: TRBJ1-5; abundance: many; CDR3aa: CASSPLEYYSNQPQHF; CDR3nt: TGTGCCAGCAGCCCCCTTGAGTACTATAGCAATCAGCCCCAGCATTTT
d_gene: .; v_gene: TRBV12-3/TRBV12-4; j_gene: TRBJ1-2; abundance: many; CDR3aa: CASSSGRPYGYTF; CDR3nt: TGTGCCAGCAGTTCGGGACGGCCCTATGGCTACACCTTC
d_gene: .; v_gene: TRBV5-6; j_gene: TRBJ2-6; abundance: many; CDR3aa: CASSLGGTSGANVLTF; CDR3nt: TGTGCCAGCAGCTTAGGCGGGACCTCTGGGGCCAACGTCCTGACTTTC
d_gene: .; v_gene: TRBV6-1; j_gene: TRBJ2-1; abundance: many; CDR3aa: CASRPITTYNEQFF; CDR3nt: TGTGCCAGCAGGCCCATCACAACTTACAATGAGCAGTTCTTC
d_gene: TRBD2; v_gene: TRBV19; j_gene: TRBJ2-1; abundance: many; CDR3aa: CASSIGGLVGGAGEQFF; CDR3nt: TGTGCCAGTAGTATTGGGGGACTAGTGGGAGGAGCAGGGGAGCAGTTCTTC
d_gene: .; v_gene: TRBV6-5; j_gene: TRBJ1-2; abundance: many; CDR3aa: CASSYSSANYGYTF; CDR3nt: TGTGCCAGCAGTTACTCCTCGGCTAACTATGGCTACACCTTC
d_gene: .; v_gene: TRBV27; j_gene: TRBJ1-2; abundance: many; CDR3aa: CASSLTQALNYGYTF; CDR3nt: TGTGCCAGCAGTTTAACCCAGGCTCTTAACTATGGCTACACCTTC
d_gene: .; v_gene: TRBV6-1; j_gene: TRBJ2-5; abundance: many; CDR3aa: CASSGTAVRETQYF; CDR3nt: TGTGCCAGCAGTGGGACAGCGGTACGGGAGACCCAGTACTTC
d_gene: .; v_gene: TRBV6-1; j_gene: TRBJ1-3; abundance: medium-sized; CDR3aa: CASSEARTEGNTIYF; CDR3nt: TGTGCCAGCAGTGAAGCGAGGACAGAAGGAAACACCATATATTTT
d_gene: .; v_gene: TRBV19; j_gene: TRBJ1-5; abundance: few; CDR3aa: CASSGRELNQPQHF; CDR3nt: TGTGCCAGTAGTGGCCGGGAGCTCAATCAGCCCCAGCATTTT
d_gene: .; v_gene: TRBV6-1; j_gene: TRBJ1-5; abundance: many; CDR3aa: CASSPGAYSNQPQHF; CDR3nt: TGTGCCAGCAGTCCAGGGGCTTATAGCAATCAGCCCCAGCATTTT
d_gene: .; v_gene: TRBV7-9; j_gene: TRBJ2-3; abundance: many; CDR3aa: CASKRDLTDTQYF; CDR3nt: TGTGCCAGCAAACGGGACCTCACAGATACGCAGTATTTT
d_gene: .; v_gene: TRBV10-2; j_gene: TRBJ2-1; abundance: many; CDR3aa: CASSTGLDEQFF; CDR3nt: TGCGCCAGCAGTACAGGGTTGGATGAGCAGTTCTTC
d_gene: .; v_gene: TRBV5-1; j_gene: TRBJ2-7; abundance: few; CDR3aa: CASSLAGDSYEQYF; CDR3nt: TGCGCCAGCAGCTTGGCGGGAGACTCCTACGAGCAGTACTTC
d_gene: TRBD2; v_gene: TRBV14; j_gene: TRBJ2-1; abundance: medium-sized; CDR3aa: CASSQDSTSGGFYNEQFF; CDR3nt: TGTGCCAGCAGCCAAGACTCAACTAGCGGGGGTTTCTACAATGAGCAGTTCTTC
d_gene: .; v_gene: TRBV5-6; j_gene: TRBJ2-7; abundance: many; CDR3aa: CASNPGPPRPYEQYF; CDR3nt: TGTGCCAGCAACCCCGGTCCACCCCGACCCTACGAGCAGTACTTC
d_gene: .; v_gene: TRBV20-1; j_gene: TRBJ2-3; abundance: few; CDR3aa: CSARRDYSTDTQYF; CDR3nt: TGCAGTGCTAGACGGGATTATAGCACAGATACGCAGTATTTT
d_gene: .; v_gene: TRBV29-1; j_gene: TRBJ2-1; abundance: many; CDR3aa: CSVMIRGYEQFF; CDR3nt: TGCAGCGTTATGATCCGCGGATATGAGCAGTTCTTC
d_gene: TRBD1; v_gene: TRBV12-3/TRBV12-4; j_gene: TRBJ2-2; abundance: many; CDR3aa: CASSSLDRFPGELFF; CDR3nt: TGTGCCAGCAGTTCATTGGACAGGTTTCCCGGGGAGCTGTTTTTT